Below are 8 T cell receptor beta chains sequenced from a single sample in a study of blood T cell repertoires in COVID-19. Clones were sequenced by immunoSEQ multiplex PCR, and TCRdb holds only the in-frame ones, with some missing. Of about 150,000 clones listed, around 80% are singletons. The sequenced sample consisted of peripheral blood. The receptors come from a woman in her sixties or seventies with acute or convalescent COVID-19.

J is TRBJ2-3 and V is TRBV19; TRBD2 might be the D (5 bases). Germline CDR1 and CDR2: LNHDA and SQIVND (reference sequence). The CDR3 is made up of 15 amino acids. Trimming removed 6 bases at V and 1 base at J, with 14 bases between. The CDR3 protein is CASSNLWGGTDTQYF. CDR3 coding DNA: TGTGCCAGTAGCAATTTATGGGGAGGCACAGATACGCAGTATTTT.

This clone was observed a few times. J is TRBJ2-5 and V is TRBV11-3, with D tentatively TRBD2 (6 bases). The CDR3 extends over 14 amino acids. V was pared by 2 bases and J by 2 bases, with 9 bases between. Germline V gene data show CDR1 as SGHNT and CDR2 as YENEEA. Here the CDR3 DNA reads TGTGCCAGCAGCTTACGGGGGAAACAAGAGACCCAGTACTTC. This sequence encodes CASSLRGKQETQYF.

This sequence joins TRBV6-6 and TRBJ1-1; 7 nucleotides agree with TRBD1. Germline lookup yields CDR1 MNHNY and CDR2 SVGAGI (reference sequence). The ends lost 2 bases at V and 11 bases at J; junction bases unmatched: 14. The CDR3 runs 15 residues. The CDR3 bases are TGTGCCAGCAGTTACGTCACCGGGACAGCTCTTAACGCTTTCTTT. This sequence encodes CASSYVTGTALNAFF.

This rearrangement joins TRBV27 to TRBJ1-4, with TRBD1 matching 8 bases. Trimming took 6 bases from V and 8 from J; bases not matched to a gene: 8. The germline V gene encodes CDR1 MNHEY and CDR2 SMNVEV (reference sequence). The CDR3 has 14 amino acids. In DNA, the CDR3 is TGTGCCAGCAGGAAAGGACAGGGTCAGGAAAAACTGTTTTTT. Translated: CASRKGQGQEKLFF. The whole variable domain, filled in from reference TRBV27 and TRBJ1-4, reads EAQVTQNPRYLITVTGKKLTVTCSQNMNHEYMSWYRQDPGLGLRQIYYSMNVEVTDKGDVPEGYKVSRKEKRNFPLILESPSPNQTSLYFCASRKGQGQEKLFFGSGTQLSVL.

The CDR3 coding sequence is TGTGCCAGCAGTTACTCTAGCTTTCAAGAGACCCAGTACTTC. Translating it yields CASSYSSFQETQYF. V gene TRBV6-5 combines with J gene TRBJ2-5; D uncertain. V was shortened by 0 bases and J by 2 bases, with 7 bases between the two germline ends. This CDR3 contains 14 residues. Germline V CDR1 and CDR2: MNHEY, SVGAGI.

V gene TRBV20-1 combines with J gene TRBJ1-2, with 7 positions matching TRBD1. The CDR3 has 14 residues. The ends lost 3 bases at V and 4 bases at J; junction bases unmatched: 8. The V gene's germline CDR1 is DFQATT and CDR2 SNEGSKA (reference sequence). The CDR3 reads CSASPSGTAYGYTF. The CDR3 DNA follows: TGCAGTGCTAGTCCATCCGGGACAGCCTATGGCTACACCTTC.

This chain connects TRBV24-1 to TRBJ2-7; D ambiguous. This CDR3 comprises 11 residues. Between the trimmed V and J ends, which lost 1 base and 7 bases, there was a span of 4 bases. Germline assignment: CDR1 KGHDR and CDR2 SFDVKD. CDR3 sequence reads: CATSDFREQYF. CDR3 DNA sequence: TGTGCCACCAGTGATTTCCGGGAGCAGTACTTC.

This rearrangement joins TRBV11-2 to TRBJ1-6; no clear D. V lost 0 bases to trimming and J lost 10 bases, with 7 bases between them. This CDR3 is built from 13 residues. CDR1 and CDR2 from the germline V gene are SGHAT and FQNNGV. The CDR3 DNA reads TGTGCCAGCAGCTTAGATCGAGGGTCACCCCTCCACTTT. Translation gives CASSLDRGSPLHF.